These 12 T cell receptor beta chains originate from one sample sequenced in a study of identical twins. A single record per CDR3 protein comes from TCRdb applying MiXCR to the 5' RACE reads. The sample holds 500,000 to 600,000 distinct CDR3 sequences; around 20% are singletons and the top ten take about 0.91%. These data are also associated with another study on T cells expressing NK-cell markers.

The sequenced sample consisted of CD4+ T cells sorted from blood. The receptors shown here come from a woman younger than 35 in good health.

V is TRBV4-3 and J is TRBJ1-4, with unresolved D. CDR3 size: 15 residues. CDR1 and CDR2 (germline): LGHNA, YSLEER. V was cut by 0 bases and J by 4 bases, with 9 bases left in between. The DNA of the CDR3 is TGCGCCAGCAGCCAAGATTGGCAGGTTAATGAAAAACTGTTTTTT. Translating gives CASSQDWQVNEKLFF.

This clonotype was seen only a few times. V and J are TRBV20-1 and TRBJ2-5; TRBD2 aligns across 13 bases. The germline gives CDR1 DFQATT, CDR2 SNEGSKA (reference sequence). CDR3 length: 16 amino acids. Unmatched junction bases numbered 8, after V lost 6 bases and J lost 1 base. The CDR3 region is CSALRTSGGPQETQYF. DNA for the CDR3: TGCAGTGCGCTAAGGACTAGCGGGGGCCCCCAAGAGACCCAGTACTTC.

This clonotype came up a few times. This sequence joins TRBV12-3 or TRBV12-4 and TRBJ1-2; 9 positions match TRBD1. J gave up 1 base and V 5 bases, and 5 bases lay outside the gene matches. The CDR3 spans 15 residues. CDR3 sequence (DNA): TGTGCCAGCAGTCGGGCGGGACAGGGTAACTATGGCTACACCTTC. Translated, it gives CASSRAGQGNYGYTF.

This clonotype was counted between two and nine times. The junction differs from germline at one of its ends, possibly a read error. This chain uses TRBV7-7 with TRBJ2-1; D uncertain. The germline V gene encodes CDR1 SSHAT and CDR2 FNYEAQ (reference sequence). This CDR3 has 15 residues. For the CDR3, the DNA is TGTGCTAGCAGCTTCGGGCACGGAGCCTACAATGAGCAGTTCTTC. Protein product: CASSFGHGAYNEQFF.

At least ten counts were recorded for this clonotype. V usage is TRBV6-5 and J usage is TRBJ2-1; D gene unclear. The CDR3 extends over 15 amino acids. CDR1 and CDR2 (germline): MNHEY, SVGAGI. V dropped 0 bases and J dropped 0 bases, with 6 bases sitting between them. The CDR3 nucleotides read TGTGCCAGCAGTTACTCAGGCAGCTCCTACAATGAGCAGTTCTTC. Translated: CASSYSGSSYNEQFF.

The chain uses TRBV9 and TRBJ1-3; D gene uncertain. Germline V gene data show CDR1 as SGDLS and CDR2 as YYNGEE. The CDR3 extends over 14 amino acids. Trimming cost V 0 bases and J 2 bases, with 6 bases left between them. The CDR3 here is CASSVETTGNTIYF. The CDR3 DNA reads TGTGCCAGCAGCGTAGAGACGACTGGAAACACCATATATTTT.

J is TRBJ2-3 and V is TRBV20-1; TRBD1 is a possible D gene (5 bases). The V gene lost 4 bases and the J gene lost 6 bases, with 17 bases spanning the gap. This CDR3 has 14 amino acids. In germline, CDR1 is DFQATT, CDR2 SNEGSKA (reference sequence). The CDR3 is CSAKGDVLMDTQYF. In DNA, the CDR3 is TGCAGTGCTAAAGGGGATGTTTTAATGGATACGCAGTATTTT.

This clonotype was seen ten or more times. The chain employs TRBV12-3 or TRBV12-4 and TRBJ2-7, with 11 nucleotides matching TRBD2. The trim removed 6 bases at V and 3 bases at J, leaving 4 bases unmatched. This CDR3 contains 14 residues. This CDR3 reads CASSLGTSGYEQYF. For the CDR3, the DNA is TGTGCCAGCAGCCTCGGGACTAGCGGCTACGAGCAGTACTTC.

The chain employs TRBV7-6 and TRBJ2-3; TRBD2 agrees at 8 bases. Looked up from germline, CDR1 is SGHVS and CDR2 is FNYEAQ. V trimming: 5 bases; J trimming: 5 bases; junction bases outside the gene matches: 6. This CDR3 has 14 amino acids. The CDR3 loop is CASSIGGAGDTQYF. The CDR3 DNA reads TGTGCCAGCAGCATCGGGGGGGCGGGAGATACGCAGTATTTT.

This chain connects TRBV27 to TRBJ2-3; D ambiguous. The V and J ends lost 2 bases and 2 bases respectively, with 5 bases between them. The CDR3 has 13 residues. Germline CDR1 MNHEY, CDR2 SMNVEV (reference sequence). CDR3 region: CASSLRVTDTQYF. The CDR3 nucleotides are TGTGCCAGCAGTTTACGAGTCACAGATACGCAGTATTTT.

A few counts support this clonotype. The V gene is TRBV10-3, the J gene TRBJ2-3; 9 bases agree with TRBD1. Germline-derived CDR1 and CDR2 are ENHRY and SYGVKD. The CDR3 has 16 amino acids. Germline trimming cut 2 bases from V and 1 base from J; bases unmatched to any gene: 4. CDR3 protein: CAISEDRDRGTDTQYF. The CDR3 bases are TGTGCCATCAGTGAGGACCGGGACAGGGGCACAGATACGCAGTATTTT.

J is TRBJ2-7 and V is TRBV20-1; the match to TRBD2 covers 7 bases. Germline trimming cut 8 bases from V and 7 bases from J; bases unmatched to any gene: 11. This CDR3 spans 12 amino acids. Per germline, CDR1 DFQATT and CDR2 SNEGSKA (reference sequence). The CDR3 bases are TGCAGTCCCCGGGCGGGAGCTGGGGAGCAGTACTTC. It codes for CSPRAGAGEQYF.